The 8 T cell receptor beta chains below come from one sample, sequenced in a study of cytomegalovirus exposure and HLA in healthy donors. The PCR contained 60 Vbeta and 13 Jbeta primers. The protocol was immunoSEQ multiplex PCR, while the TCRdb copy is restricted to in-frame clones and leaves out a portion. The sample totals tens of thousands of clones; its top ten clones hold approximately 0.58%. The sequenced sample was PBMCs. The receptors here all came from a man between 50 and 59 years old in good health and CMV-seronegative.

The gene calls are TRBV5-1 and TRBJ2-7, with 13 positions matching TRBD2. The J segment lost 7 bases and the V segment lost 0 bases, leaving 7 bases of the junction unmatched. The CDR3 consists of 16 residues. In germline, CDR1 is SGHRS, CDR2 YFSETQ. The CDR3 is CASSLGLAGGRLEQYF. The CDR3 nucleotides read TGCGCCAGCAGCTTGGGACTAGCGGGGGGCCGCTTAGAGCAGTACTTC.

The chain links TRBV27 to TRBJ1-1; TRBD1 matches 12 bases. V trimming: 2 bases; J trimming: 5 bases; junction bases outside the gene matches: 9. Per germline, CDR1 MNHEY and CDR2 SMNVEV (reference sequence). CDR3 size: 17 residues. Here the CDR3 DNA reads TGTGCCAGCAGTTTACACGGGACAGGGGGCCGGAAGACTGAAGCTTTCTTT. Protein: CASSLHGTGGRKTEAFF.

The chain employs TRBV7-2 and TRBJ1-3, with 7 bases fitting TRBD1. The CDR3 runs to 15 residues. The V gene's germline CDR1 is SGHTA and CDR2 FQGNSA. J was trimmed by 3 bases and V by 0 bases; bases with no gene match: 2. The CDR3, as DNA: TGTGCCAGCAGCTTAGCAGGGGGCGTTGGAAACACCATATATTTT. Translation gives CASSLAGGVGNTIYF.

This sequence joins TRBV30 and TRBJ2-3; TRBD2 matches at 7 bases. In germline, CDR1 is GTSNPN, CDR2 SVGIG (reference sequence). V dropped 3 bases and J dropped 0; count of bases not matched to a gene: 15. The CDR3 loop spans 18 amino acids. In DNA, the CDR3 is TGTGCCTGGAGGCCCTCTCCAGGTCTCGGGGGGAGCACAGATACGCAGTATTTT. Encoded protein: CAWRPSPGLGGSTDTQYF.

The chain is built from TRBV6-5 and TRBJ1-3; no definite D call. The germline gives CDR1 MNHEY, CDR2 SVGAGI. V lost 2 bases to trimming and J lost 0 bases, with 8 bases between them. CDR3 length: 15 amino acids. In DNA form, the CDR3 reads TGTGCCAGCAGTTACGGTACAAGCTCTGGAAACACCATATATTTT. It yields the protein CASSYGTSSGNTIYF.

Notes on this clone: A junction end diverges from the germline sequence, so it may reflect a read error. Distinct nucleotide sequences in the sample also encode this CDR3. The V and J genes are TRBV5-4 and TRBJ2-7, with 8 bases aligning to TRBD2. Germline V CDR1 and CDR2: SGHNT, YYREEE (reference sequence). The CDR3 has 17 residues. The CDR3 nucleotides are TGTGCCAGCAGCCAGCCCGGGGGAGGGACTAGACCCTACGAGCAGTACTTT. It translates to CASSQPGGGTRPYEQYF.

The V and J genes are TRBV19 and TRBJ2-7; 10 positions agree with TRBD2. Germline values: CDR1 LNHDA, CDR2 SQIVND (reference sequence). The CDR3 contains 15 residues. V lost 5 bases and J lost 1; bases outside the gene matches: 5. In nucleotides, the CDR3 is TGTGCCAGTAGTCCCCGGACTAGCGGTTCCTACGAGCAGTACTTC. This sequence encodes CASSPRTSGSYEQYF.

Remarks on this clone: The identical CDR3 is also encoded by other nucleotide sequences in the sample. The rearrangement links TRBV5-1 to TRBJ2-5, with 8 bases that match TRBD1. CDR3 length equals 15 residues. The junction had 6 bases not matched to a gene; V was cut back by 0 bases and J by 5 bases. Germline CDR1 is SGHRS and CDR2 is YFSETQ. CDR3 coding DNA: TGCGCCAGCAGCTTGGTTCCAGGGGGCGCGGAGACCCAGTACTTC. Its protein is CASSLVPGGAETQYF.